Sequencing of this T cell receptor (beta chain) was carried out in a study of OX40 agonist ivuxolimab in advanced cancers. Broader study findings: In the 0.1-3.0 mg/kg groups, partial responders showed among the lowest expansion.

This clone appeared once. Its matching antigen is unknown. Autoimmune disease history or systemic immunosuppression was exclusionary. Samples were taken at baseline and on day 1 of cycles 4 and 7. Using immunoSEQ multiplex PCR, the repertoire was profiled, and TCRdb retains in-frame clones only, with some absent. Among more than 45,000 clones listed, 88% were seen once. Germline V gene sequence: CDR1 SGHRS, CDR2 YFSETQ. The V segment lost 1 base and the J segment 4 bases; nucleotides outside the gene matches: 10. The CDR3 has 19 residues. The chain recombines TRBV5-1 with TRBJ2-3; 15 bases map to TRBD2. The input for sequencing was CD4+ or CD8+ T cells sorted from blood, taken in a trial of the OX40 agonist ivuxolimab. This receptor was identified in an adult with an advanced solid tumor such as melanoma, head and neck, liver or kidney cancer. CDR3 region: CASSLRPGLAGGLADTQYF. The CDR3 DNA reads TGCGCCAGCAGCTTGAGGCCGGGACTAGCGGGAGGACTCGCAGATACGCAGTATTTT.